The 2 T cell receptor beta chains in this list originate from one sample, sequenced in a study of T cells in narcolepsy. The assay was immunoSEQ multiplex PCR, and TCRdb's table has in-frame clones only and misses some. The sample shows approximately 35,000 clones, roughly four fifths of them seen only once. Specimen: memory (CD45RA-) CD4+ T cells from blood. All receptors come from a human donor in good health.

V is TRBV4-2 and J is TRBJ2-2, with 9 bases lining up with TRBD2. This CDR3 spans 17 amino acids. V lost 0 bases, J lost 5 bases, and 7 bases stayed unmatched. CDR1 LGHNA and CDR2 YNFKEQ come from the germline V gene. The CDR3 region has the DNA TGTGCCAGCAGCCAAGATTCGGTAGCGGGGGTTACCGGGGAGCTGTTTTTT. Residues: CASSQDSVAGVTGELFF.

The chain employs TRBV19 and TRBJ2-1; 7 bases line up with TRBD2. The CDR3 loop spans 11 amino acids. V shed 8 bases and J 14 bases; nucleotides not matched to a gene: 9. Germline lookup yields CDR1 LNHDA and CDR2 SQIVND (reference sequence). The DNA for the CDR3 is TGTGCCAGTCGCCGGGGGGTCCTGAAGTTCTTC. Encoded protein: CASRRGVLKFF.